This T cell receptor beta chain was profiled in a study of cytomegalovirus exposure and HLA in healthy donors. Trimming removed 6 bases at V and 8 bases at J, with 10 bases between. Germline V gene data show CDR1 as SGHNT and CDR2 as YENEEA. The CDR3 loop spans 11 amino acids. Study-level findings and limits: It was taken for granted in presence/absence analyses that sequencing depth across donors was roughly uniform.

As to this clone: The antigen remains undetermined.

It was with 60 Vbeta and 13 Jbeta primers that the PCR ran. In the original analysis: In a later analysis, around 11 million of tens of millions of unique beta chains occurred in at least two donors. Using immunoSEQ multiplex PCR, the repertoire was profiled, and TCRdb retains in-frame clones only, with some absent. V, J and clone size are taken as reported in that table, and D and trimming were inferred from the DNA itself. The table has 110,000 to 150,000 clones, 73% seen once. The V call is TRBV11-3, the J call TRBJ1-1, with D maybe TRBD1 (6 bases). The sequence came from a human donor in good health. The specimen was PBMCs. The CDR3 DNA follows: TGTGCCAGCAGAGGGGGTGGAGAAGCTTTCTTT. Translating it yields CASRGGGEAFF.